Below are 21 T cell receptor beta chains sequenced from a single sample in a study of molecular identifiers for immune sequencing clone quantification. Via MiXCR, TCRdb re-called the PCR reads, giving one row per CDR3 protein. The sample yields 90,000 or so distinct CDR3 sequences, around 25% seen once. The material sequenced was naive CD8+ T cells from blood, with Jurkat cell RNA spiked in. Subset reported: FACS-sorted CD8+CD4-CCR7+CD45RA+ naive T cells. These receptors were collected from a human donor in good health. Some libraries in this study had Jurkat cell RNA spiked in.

As regards this clonotype: This may come from a read error, since a much larger clone is one base off. The CDR3 protein is CASSSRQAGSDTQYF. The DNA of the CDR3 is TGTGCCAGCAGCTCACGACAGGCTGGCTCAGATACGCAGTATTTT. The V gene is TRBV7-2, the J gene TRBJ2-3, with D possibly matching TRBD1 (6 bases). Germline V gene data show CDR1 as SGHTA and CDR2 as FQGNSA. Trimming shortened V by 4 bases and J by 4 bases, and 15 bases separated the two germline ends. The CDR3 is made up of 15 amino acids.

The chain couples TRBV12-3 or TRBV12-4 to TRBJ2-1; D gene unclear. The CDR3 runs to 17 residues. V was trimmed by 3 bases and J by 3 bases, leaving 18 bases between them. The CDR3 protein is CASSFGQLYPVYNEQFF. The CDR3 DNA is TGTGCCAGCAGTTTCGGGCAGCTTTATCCTGTCTACAATGAGCAGTTCTTC.

This clonotype was recorded only once. Germline and junction disagree at one end, which may indicate a read error. The chain uses TRBV7-2 and TRBJ2-7; D is undetermined. The germline CDR1 and CDR2 sequences are SGHTA and FQGNSA. The CDR3 runs 14 residues. The CDR3 sequence: CASSLSAGTYKQYF. CDR3 in DNA: TGTGCCAGCAGCTTATCAGCCGGAACCTACAAGCAGTACTTC. Based on the CDR3 plus reference TRBV7-2 and TRBJ2-7, the full variable domain is GAGVSQSPSNKVTEKGKDVELRCDPISGHTALYWYRQSLGQGLEFLIYFQGNSAPDKSGLPSDRFSAERTGGSVSTLTIQRTQQEDSAVYLCASSLSAGTYKQYFGPGTRLTVT.

This clonotype occurred a few times. The J gene is TRBJ2-7, the V gene TRBV4-3, with no clear D. Germline V gives CDR1 LGHNA, CDR2 YSLEER. The CDR3 loop spans 15 amino acids. V dropped 0 bases and J dropped 2 bases, with 11 bases sitting between them. In nucleotides, the CDR3 is TGCGCCAGCAGCCAAGACTACGGATTAGCCTACGAGCAGTACTTC. Protein sequence: CASSQDYGLAYEQYF.

This chain links TRBV5-1 with TRBJ2-1; 8 positions agree with TRBD1. After removal of 0 bases from V and 8 bases from J, the junction contained 13 bases not matched to a gene. The germline CDR1 and CDR2 sequences are SGHRS and YFSETQ. CDR3 length: 17 residues. The CDR3 coding sequence is TGCGCCAGCAGCTTGGAGTCCGGGACAGGCCATCCCTATGAGCAGTTCTTC. Its protein product is CASSLESGTGHPYEQFF.

As to this clonotype: A much larger clone lies a single base off, so this may be a read error. The chain carries TRBV9 and TRBJ2-7; no firm D call. The CDR3 has 13 amino acids. Germline-derived CDR1 and CDR2 are SGDLS and YYNGEE. The DNA for the CDR3 is TGTGCCAGCAGCGCGGGCGGACCGTACGACCAGTACTTC. It encodes CASSAGGPYDQYF.

This clonotype was picked up many times. V usage is TRBV30 and J usage is TRBJ1-1; no definite D call. Germline CDR1 reads GTSNPN; CDR2 reads SVGIG (reference sequence). The germline V and J ends were trimmed by 2 bases and 1 base, with 11 bases remaining between them. The CDR3 totals 14 residues. The CDR3 is CAWSWSRPNTEAFF. CDR3 DNA: TGTGCCTGGAGTTGGAGCAGACCGAACACTGAAGCTTTCTTT.

This clonotype was observed many times. The V gene is TRBV4-1, the J gene TRBJ1-6, with D perhaps matching TRBD1 (6 bases). V was pared by 2 bases and J by 11 bases, with 22 bases between. The CDR3 has 17 residues. The germline V gene has CDR1 MGHRA and CDR2 YSYEKL. CDR3 nucleotides: TGCGCCAGCAGCCAACTGGGATCCGGGACAAGCGACCCACCCCTCCACTTT. It translates to CASSQLGSGTSDPPLHF.

As regards this clonotype: Being one base from a much bigger clone, this may be a read error. The chain joins TRBV6-1 to TRBJ2-5; TRBD2 aligns across 7 bases. The CDR3 runs 15 residues. Germline V lookup: CDR1 MNHNS, CDR2 SASEGT. The CDR3 nucleotides are TGTGCCAGCAGTGAAGTGGCTAGCGGCCAAGAGACCCCGTACTTC. Its protein is CASSEVASGQETPYF.

This clonotype was counted ten times or more. The chain has TRBV28 and TRBJ2-7, with 8 bases fitting TRBD1. V trimming: 4 bases; J trimming: 2 bases; junction bases outside the gene matches: 7. In germline, CDR1 is MDHEN, CDR2 SYDVKM. This CDR3 spans 15 amino acids. CDR3 in DNA: TGTGCCAGCAGTTACAGGGGGGTGGCCACCTACGAGCAGTACTTC. Its translation is CASSYRGVATYEQYF.

This clonotype has a count of ten or more. V is TRBV13 and J is TRBJ2-7, with 8 bases aligning to TRBD1. V gave up 4 bases and J gave up 6 bases; unmatched junction bases: 11. The germline gives CDR1 PRHDT, CDR2 FYEKMQ (reference sequence). The CDR3 is 15 residues long. The CDR3 DNA follows: TGTGCCAGCAGCTCCATCCTGGTGGACAGGGTCGAGCAGTACTTC. Protein product: CASSSILVDRVEQYF. Filled out from reference TRBV13 and TRBJ2-7, the complete variable domain reads AAGVIQSPRHLIKEKRETATLKCYPIPRHDTVYWYQQGPGQDPQFLISFYEKMQSDKGSIPDRFSAQQFSDYHSELNMSSLELGDSALYFCASSSILVDRVEQYFGPGTRLTVT.

This rearrangement joins TRBV10-3 to TRBJ2-7, with unresolved D. Trimming took 0 bases from V and 2 from J, leaving 14 bases between them. The CDR3 covers 16 residues. The germline gives CDR1 ENHRY, CDR2 SYGVKD. The CDR3: CAISESWETPAYEQYF. DNA of the CDR3: TGTGCCATCAGTGAGTCGTGGGAAACTCCCGCCTACGAGCAGTACTTC.

This chain connects TRBV12-3 or TRBV12-4 to TRBJ2-3; D is possibly TRBD1 (6 bases). The germline V and J ends were trimmed by 1 base and 11 bases, with 10 bases remaining between them. The CDR3 extends over 12 amino acids. CDR3 residues: CASSLGDIEQYF. In DNA form, the CDR3 reads TGTGCCAGCAGTTTAGGGGACATCGAGCAGTATTTT.

As for this clonotype: This may come from a read error, since a much larger clone is one base off. J is TRBJ1-1 and V is TRBV7-3; a possible D gene is TRBD1 (6 bases). Per the germline V gene, CDR1 is SGHTA and CDR2 is FQGTGA. This CDR3 region has 13 residues. The CDR3 sequence is CASSSGEGTEALF. CDR3 sequence (DNA): TGTGCCAGCAGCTCAGGGGAGGGCACTGAAGCTCTCTTT.

This clonotype was seen many times. This rearrangement joins TRBV12-3 or TRBV12-4 to TRBJ1-1; a possible D gene is TRBD1 (5 bases). The CDR3 is 11 amino acids. V gave up 7 bases and J gave up 5 bases, with 8 bases separating them. The CDR3 here is CASTWGTEAFF. The CDR3 nucleotides are TGTGCCAGCACCTGGGGGACTGAAGCTTTCTTT.

This clonotype was observed at least ten times. The rearrangement links TRBV15 to TRBJ1-5; no reliable D call. Germline CDR1 reads LNHNV; CDR2 reads YYDKDF (reference sequence). The CDR3 totals 14 residues. V was trimmed by 0 bases and J by 4 bases, leaving 7 bases between them. The CDR3 coding sequence is TGTGCCACCAGCAGAGATCTGGGGAATCAGCCCCAGCATTTT. This codes for CATSRDLGNQPQHF.

The chain has TRBV20-1 and TRBJ2-2; the match to TRBD2 covers 8 bases. Germline CDR1 reads DFQATT; CDR2 reads SNEGSKA (reference sequence). V lost 0 bases and J lost 8; bases outside the gene matches: 8. CDR3 length equals 15 residues. In DNA, the CDR3 is TGCAGTGCTAGAGAAACTAGCGGACCCTTGGGGGAGCTGTTTTTT. Translated, it gives CSARETSGPLGELFF.

This clonotype was recorded many times. This chain links TRBV12-5 with TRBJ2-7; D is undetermined. V dropped 1 base and J dropped 3 bases, with 7 bases sitting between them. CDR1 LGHNT and CDR2 FRNRAP come from the germline V gene. The CDR3 is 13 amino acids. CDR3 DNA: TGTGCTAGTGGTTTGGACCCGCACTACGAGCAGTACTTC. Its protein is CASGLDPHYEQYF. The whole variable domain, filled in from reference TRBV12-5 and TRBJ2-7, reads DARVTQTPRHKVTEMGQEVTMRCQPILGHNTVFWYRQTMMQGLELLAYFRNRAPLDDSGMPKDRFSAEMPDATLATLKIQPSEPRDSAVYFCASGLDPHYEQYFGPGTRLTVT.

Ten or more counts support this clonotype. The chain links TRBV4-3 to TRBJ2-1, with TRBD2 matching over 9 bases. Germline-derived CDR1 and CDR2 are LGHNA and YSLEER. The CDR3 loop spans 16 amino acids. J was trimmed by 5 bases and V by 1 base; bases with no gene match: 6. CDR3 residues: CASSQVLVAGDNEQFF. In DNA form, the CDR3 reads TGCGCCAGCAGCCAAGTGTTGGTAGCGGGGGACAATGAGCAGTTCTTC.

This clonotype was recorded a few times. This chain connects TRBV4-3 to TRBJ2-7; D may be TRBD1 or TRBD2 (5 bases each). Germline V lookup: CDR1 LGHNA, CDR2 YSLEER. The V gene lost 0 bases and the J gene lost 3 bases, with 12 bases spanning the gap. The CDR3 extends over 15 amino acids. CDR3 sequence (DNA): TGCGCCAGCAGCCAAGAAATGGGGGTCAGCTACGAGCAGTACTTC. Protein: CASSQEMGVSYEQYF.

J is TRBJ2-3 and V is TRBV9, with 12 nucleotides matching TRBD1. Germline V gene lookup returns CDR1 SGDLS and CDR2 YYNGEE. V lost 4 bases to trimming and J lost 1 base; unmatched junction nucleotides: 10. The CDR3 length is 18 residues. CDR3 coding DNA: TGTGCCAGCAGCCATGTTATTGGGACAGGGGGCGGCACAGATACGCAGTATTTT. Protein: CASSHVIGTGGGTDTQYF.